The 4 T cell receptor beta chains presented below share a single source sample, sequenced in a study of blood T cell repertoires in COVID-19. Using immunoSEQ multiplex PCR, the repertoire was profiled, and TCRdb retains in-frame clones only, with some absent. The repertoire holds 15,000 to 20,000 clones, with more than 85% as singletons. Material for sequencing was peripheral blood. All receptors come from a human donor in a cohort sampled during active COVID-19.

The genes are TRBV24-1 and TRBJ2-1; D may be TRBD2 (6 bases). The CDR3 contains 13 residues. Trimming left V 5 bases short and J 4 bases short, with 8 bases between. CDR1 and CDR2 (germline): KGHDR, SFDVKD. CDR3: CATSAGVYNEQFF. The CDR3 nucleotides read TGTGCCACCAGTGCGGGAGTTTACAATGAGCAGTTCTTC.

This chain joins TRBV7-2 and TRBJ2-2; 7 bases line up with TRBD2. Germline CDR1 and CDR2: SGHTA and FQGNSA. This CDR3 contains 16 residues. Unmatched junction bases numbered 10, after V lost 1 base and J lost 8 bases. The CDR3 is CASSLVGAGVKGELFF. For the CDR3, the DNA is TGTGCCAGCAGCTTAGTAGGTGCGGGAGTCAAGGGGGAGCTGTTTTTT. The full variable domain, rest sourced from reference TRBV7-2 and TRBJ2-2, is GAGVSQSPSNKVTEKGKDVELRCDPISGHTALYWYRQSLGQGLEFLIYFQGNSAPDKSGLPSDRFSAERTGGSVSTLTIQRTQQEDSAVYLCASSLVGAGVKGELFFGEGSRLTVL.

The genes are TRBV11-2 and TRBJ1-2; D call uncertain. V lost 8 bases, J lost 4 bases, and 14 bases lay in between. CDR1 and CDR2 (germline): SGHAT, FQNNGV. The CDR3 is 13 amino acids. CDR3 amino acids: CASEDSPIYGYTF. In DNA form, the CDR3 reads TGTGCCAGCGAGGACTCACCGATCTATGGCTACACCTTC. Based on the CDR3 plus reference TRBV11-2 and TRBJ1-2, the full variable domain is EAGVAQSPRYKIIEKRQSVAFWCNPISGHATLYWYQQILGQGPKLLIQFQNNGVVDDSQLPKDRFSAERLKGVDSTLKIQPAKLEDSAVYLCASEDSPIYGYTFGSGTRLTVV.

This sequence joins TRBV12-2 and TRBJ2-7; the D call TRBD1 from the table was never checked on the DNA. TRBV12-2 is shown as a pseudogene. CDR3 length: 19 amino acids. The chain's CDR3 is CASRFILPLPQGLSYEQYF. The CDR3 DNA reads as TGTGCAAGTCGCTTTATTCTACCACTTCCACAGGGATTGTCCTACGAGCAGTACTTC.